This T cell receptor beta chain was captured by sequencing in a study of blood T cell repertoires in COVID-19. Study in general: Collection of acute and convalescent COVID-19 samples took place in the United States, Italy and Spain. From T cells, B-cell-depleted T cells, or PBMCs came the material, which was cDNA or gDNA.

The length of the CDR3 is 15 residues. Germline assignment: CDR1 MDHEN and CDR2 SYDVKM. Trimming took 7 bases from V and 4 from J, leaving 19 bases between them. The assay was immunoSEQ multiplex PCR, and TCRdb's table has in-frame clones only and misses some. The repertoire consists of about 70,000 clones, with 75% to 90% occurring once and the leading ten covering over 15%. The chain carries TRBV28 and TRBJ1-2; D uncertain. The receptor was isolated from a man between 70 and 80 years old who had recovered from COVID-19. The sequencing sample was made of peripheral blood. CDR3 coding DNA: TGTGCCAGCAACGGTGGCGCCGGAGAAGTCTATGGCTACACCTTC. It translates to CASNGGAGEVYGYTF.